A selection of T cell receptor beta chains follows, all from one sample in a study of OX40 agonist ivuxolimab in advanced cancers. The assay was immunoSEQ multiplex PCR, and TCRdb's table has in-frame clones only and misses some. The sample holds some 80,000 clones, approximately 89% seen once. This material consisted of CD4+ or CD8+ T cells sorted from blood, taken in a trial of the OX40 agonist ivuxolimab. The source is an adult with an advanced solid tumor such as melanoma, head and neck, liver or kidney cancer. Both conserved end residues are part of each CDR3. The D gene is left open where the match is weak.

- TRBJ1-5 TRBV19 TGTGCCAGTAGTAACCTACAGGGTTTCGGCAATCAGCCCCAGCATTTT CASSNLQGFGNQPQHF
- TRBJ1-1 TRBV7-9 TGTGCCAGCAGCTTATCATCGTCAGCGCAGGACACTGAAGCTTTCTTT CASSLSSSAQDTEAFF
- TRBJ1-1 TRBV2 TGTGCCAGCAGTGACGACACCATGAACACTGAAGCTTTCTTT CASSDDTMNTEAFF
- TRBJ1-1 TRBV5-6 TGTGCCAGCAGCTTGGTGTTTTCGAACACTGAAGCTTTCTTT CASSLVFSNTEAFF
- TRBJ1-5 TRBV19 TGTGCCAGTAGTATTTTCGGTCAGCCCCAGCATTTT CASSIFGQPQHF
- TRBJ1-1 TRBV4-3 TGCGCCAGCAGCCAAAATCTCAGGGTGAACACTGAAGCTTTCTTT CASSQNLRVNTEAFF
TRBD2 TRBJ2-3 TRBV19 TGTGCCAGTAGTAGAAGGCTCCAGCGGGGGAGAACAGATACGCAGTATTTT CASSRRLQRGRTDTQYF
TRBD2 TRBJ2-3 TRBV2 TGTGCCAGCAGTGCTAGCGGGAATACAGATACGCAGTATTTT CASSASGNTDTQYF
- TRBJ2-7 TRBV7-2 TGTGCCAGCAGCCCCTCGAGGGGGGTGTCCTACGAGCAGTACTTC CASSPSRGVSYEQYF
TRBD1 TRBJ2-2 TRBV19 TGTGCCAGTAGTTGGAGACAGGGCATGTTCGCCGGGGAGCTGTTTTTT CASSWRQGMFAGELFF
TRBD2 TRBJ2-5 TRBV2 TGTGCCAGCAGTGAAGAAATAGCGGGGGTAGGGACGGAGTACTTC CASSEEIAGVGTEYF
- TRBJ2-3 TRBV4-2 TGTGCCAGCAGCCAAGTATCCGCCACGGGACCTAGCACAGATACGCAGTATTTT CASSQVSATGPSTDTQYF
- TRBJ2-1 TRBV7-3 TGTGCCAGCAGCTTTGAACCCCCAGGGGGGCTCTCCTACAATGAGCAGTTCTTC CASSFEPPGGLSYNEQFF
- TRBJ1-3 TRBV7-2 TGTGCCAGCAGCTCCGGGTCGCTTAGCGACTCTGGAAACACCATATATTTT CASSSGSLSDSGNTIYF
TRBD2 TRBJ2-5 TRBV7-9 TGTGCCAGCCGACGACTAAGCGGGGGGCTCCAAGAGACCCAGTACTTC CASRRLSGGLQETQYF
- TRBJ2-1 TRBV2 TGTGCCAGCAGTGAACGGCTAGCAGTTAGCAGTGAGCAGTTCTTC CASSERLAVSSEQFF